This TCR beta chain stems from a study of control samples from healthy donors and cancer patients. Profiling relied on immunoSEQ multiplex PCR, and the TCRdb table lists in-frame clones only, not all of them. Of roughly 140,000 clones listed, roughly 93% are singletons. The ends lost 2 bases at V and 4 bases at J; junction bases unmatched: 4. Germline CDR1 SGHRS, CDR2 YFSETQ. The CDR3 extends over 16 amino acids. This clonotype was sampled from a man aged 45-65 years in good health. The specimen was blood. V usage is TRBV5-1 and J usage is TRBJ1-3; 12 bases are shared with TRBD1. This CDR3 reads CASSFRGQGAGNTIYF. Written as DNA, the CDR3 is TGCGCCAGCAGCTTCCGGGGACAGGGGGCCGGAAACACCATATATTTT.